The clone carrying this TCR beta chain was detected many times. As yet, its antigen is unknown. This entry is derived from a study of spatial heterogeneity in lung cancer. Study overall: More than 9.5 raw reads, on average, carried each unique TCR and UMI combination. Study-wide findings and caveats: Circulating ubiquitous expanded tumor TCRs were observed more frequently at resection than at follow-up.

Each CDR3 protein is one row after TCRdb ran MiXCR on the 5' RACE reads. The sample has approximately 39,000 distinct CDR3 sequences, more than 6.5% seen once. CDR3 length equals 16 residues. Germline CDR1 and CDR2: DFQATT and SNEGSKA (reference sequence). V shed 6 bases, J shed 2 bases, and the junction held 12 bases outside the gene matches. Specified time point: blood at routine non-recurrence follow-up after resection. The authors sequenced whole RNA from tumor, nontumor lung or frozen PBMC without sorting. The sequenced sample was PBMCs, obtained at follow-up. This TCR derives from a male donor with early-stage non-small cell lung cancer. The genes are TRBV20-1 and TRBJ1-5; 8 nucleotides line up with TRBD1. CDR3 in DNA: TGCAGTGCCAACCTTGGACAGGGCGGTGGCAATCAGCCCCAGCATTTT. It encodes CSANLGQGGGNQPQHF.